This T cell receptor (beta chain) is from a study of response to subunit inactivated influenza vaccine. The study's findings and limits: Authors suggested each seasonal influenza vaccination recruits few new T cells.

V was cut by 0 bases and J by 8 bases, with 8 bases left in between. CDR3 size: 13 residues. CDR1 and CDR2 (germline): MNHEY, SVGAGI. Each CDR3 protein is one row after TCRdb ran MiXCR on the RT-PCR reads. This table has hundreds of thousands of distinct CDR3 sequences, approximately 11% appearing once. This clonotype was seen at least ten times. Its cognate antigen is unknown. This receptor was taken from a middle-aged man who received an inactivated influenza vaccine. The material sequenced was PBMCs from blood, taken roughly 6 weeks after vaccination. The chain couples TRBV6-5 to TRBJ2-1; D call uncertain. Written as DNA, the CDR3 is TGTGCCAGCAGTTACTCCCTGGGCGATGAGCAGTTCTTC. It yields the protein CASSYSLGDEQFF.